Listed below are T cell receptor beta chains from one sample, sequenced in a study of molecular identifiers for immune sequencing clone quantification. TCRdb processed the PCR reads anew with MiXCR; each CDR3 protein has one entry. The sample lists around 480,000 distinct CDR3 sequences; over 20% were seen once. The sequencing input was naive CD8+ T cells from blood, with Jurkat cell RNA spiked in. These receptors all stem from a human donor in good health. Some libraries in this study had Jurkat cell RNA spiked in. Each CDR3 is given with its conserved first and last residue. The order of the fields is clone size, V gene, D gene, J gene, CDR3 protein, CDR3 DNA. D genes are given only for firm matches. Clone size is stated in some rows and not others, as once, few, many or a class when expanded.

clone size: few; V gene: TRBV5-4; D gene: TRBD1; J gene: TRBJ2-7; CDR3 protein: CASSSRTGLSYEQYF; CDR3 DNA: TGTGCCAGCAGTTCAAGGACAGGGTTATCCTACGAGCAGTACTTC
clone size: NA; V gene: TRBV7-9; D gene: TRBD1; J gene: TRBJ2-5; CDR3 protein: CASSLTTGGGETQYF; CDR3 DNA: TGTGCCAGCAGCCTAACAACAGGGGGCGGCGAGACCCAGTACTTC
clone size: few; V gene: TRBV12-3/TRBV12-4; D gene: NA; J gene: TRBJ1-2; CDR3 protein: CASSLDRANGYTF; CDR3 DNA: TGTGCCAGCAGTTTAGACAGGGCGAATGGCTACACCTTC
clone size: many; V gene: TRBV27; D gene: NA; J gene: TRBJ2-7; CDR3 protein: CASGTIGQQYF; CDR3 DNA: TGTGCCAGCGGCACCATCGGTCAGCAGTACTTC
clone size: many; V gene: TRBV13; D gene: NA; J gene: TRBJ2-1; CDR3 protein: CASRLQSEQFF; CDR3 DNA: TGTGCCAGCAGGCTACAGAGTGAGCAGTTCTTC
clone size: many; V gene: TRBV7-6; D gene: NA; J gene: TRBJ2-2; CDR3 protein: CASSLAVVPRGPVETGELFF; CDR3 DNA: TGTGCCAGCAGCTTAGCGGTGGTTCCTAGAGGACCGGTAGAGACCGGGGAGCTGTTTTTT
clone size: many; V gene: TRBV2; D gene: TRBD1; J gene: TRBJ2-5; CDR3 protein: CASSDPGQQKYF; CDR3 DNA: TGTGCCAGCAGTGATCCGGGACAGCAAAAGTACTTC
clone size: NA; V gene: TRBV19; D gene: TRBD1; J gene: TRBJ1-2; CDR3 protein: CASSIGGQAPYGYTF; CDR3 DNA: TGTGCCAGTAGTATCGGGGGACAGGCGCCCTATGGCTACACCTTC
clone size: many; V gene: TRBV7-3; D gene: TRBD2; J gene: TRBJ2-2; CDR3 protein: CAILPRVAGYTGELFF; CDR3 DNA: TGTGCCATCCTTCCCCGGGTAGCGGGTTACACCGGGGAGCTGTTTTTT
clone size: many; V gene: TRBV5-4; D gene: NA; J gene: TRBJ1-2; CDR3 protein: CASSPTDSGGYGYTF; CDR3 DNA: TGTGCCAGCAGCCCAACGGACTCCGGCGGCTATGGCTACACCTTC
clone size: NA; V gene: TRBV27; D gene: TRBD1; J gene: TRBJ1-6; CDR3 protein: CASSLSRDRGLSPLHF; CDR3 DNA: TGTGCCAGCTCTCTTTCCCGGGACAGGGGGCTTTCACCCCTCCACTTT
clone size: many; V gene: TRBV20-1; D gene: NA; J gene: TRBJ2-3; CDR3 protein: CSARDSSRAFPDTQYF; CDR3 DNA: TGCAGTGCTAGAGATTCTTCCAGGGCGTTTCCAGATACGCAGTATTTT
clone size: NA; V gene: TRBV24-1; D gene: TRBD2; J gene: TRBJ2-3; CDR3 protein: CATSDLVAPGLAGGHTQYF; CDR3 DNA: TGTGCCACCAGTGATTTGGTGGCTCCGGGACTAGCGGGAGGACATACGCAGTATTTT
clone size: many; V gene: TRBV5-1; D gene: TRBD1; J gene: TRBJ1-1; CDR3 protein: CASSAGTGGYTEAFF; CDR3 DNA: TGCGCCAGCAGCGCCGGGACAGGGGGCTATACTGAAGCTTTCTTT
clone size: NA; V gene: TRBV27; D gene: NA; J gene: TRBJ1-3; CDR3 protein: CASSLRGGGNTIYF; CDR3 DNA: TGTGCCAGCAGTTTAAGGGGTGGGGGAAACACCATATATTTT
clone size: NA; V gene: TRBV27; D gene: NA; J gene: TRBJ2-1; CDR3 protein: CASSKTTAPPFNEQFF; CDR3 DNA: TGTGCCAGCAGTAAAACGACAGCGCCCCCCTTCAATGAGCAGTTCTTC
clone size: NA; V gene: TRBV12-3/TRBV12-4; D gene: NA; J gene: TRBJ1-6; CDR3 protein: CASSFSFGVATSSPLHF; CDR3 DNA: TGTGCCAGCAGTTTCTCTTTCGGGGTAGCGACCAGTTCACCCCTCCACTTT
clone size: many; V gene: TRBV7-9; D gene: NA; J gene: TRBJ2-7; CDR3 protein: CASSEAPLTSDEQYF; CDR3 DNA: TGTGCCAGCAGCGAAGCACCCCTGACCTCCGACGAGCAGTACTTC